Here is one T cell receptor beta chain with its context. Antigen unknown. The source of the sample is a study of shared clonotypes between healthy human individuals. Study results and limitations: Non-shared clonotypes had lower generation probabilities than clonotypes shared by all four sorted-subset donors. Among the subsets, naive ones generally showed larger estimated richness than memory ones. Clonotype sharing levels among donors were expected to vary with sequencing depth.

Libraries were prepared by immunoSEQ multiplex PCR; TCRdb keeps only in-frame clonotypes and omits some of them. The data show millions of clones, around 90% seen once. The germline V and J ends were trimmed by 1 base and 6 bases, with 15 bases remaining between them. This CDR3 has 15 amino acids. Germline-derived CDR1 and CDR2 are MGHDK and SYGVNS. The V and J genes are TRBV25-1 and TRBJ2-5; D might be TRBD1 or TRBD2, each matching 6 bases. The receptor was isolated from a man between 18 and 29 years old in good health. Sequenced input: naive CD4+ T cells sorted from blood. Subset meaning: CD45RA+ positively selected. DNA for the CDR3: TGTGCCAGCAGTGAATTCGGTTTTCGGGGGCAGACCCAGTACTTC. Protein: CASSEFGFRGQTQYF.